This TCR beta chain was identified in a study of response to subunit inactivated influenza vaccine. This clonotype has only a few counts. TCRdb processed the RT-PCR reads anew with MiXCR; each CDR3 protein has one entry. The sample has about 830,000 distinct CDR3 sequences; 15% to 20% are singletons. The germline V gene encodes CDR1 SGHVS and CDR2 FNYEAQ. CDR3 size: 16 residues. V trimming: 5 bases; J trimming: 7 bases; junction bases outside the gene matches: 9. This specimen consisted of PBMCs from blood, obtained 5 days after vaccination. The chain links TRBV7-6 to TRBJ2-1; 12 bases line up with TRBD2. The TCR comes from a man aged 45-65 years who received an inactivated influenza vaccine. The CDR3 coding sequence is TGTGCCAGCAGCCGTAGACTAGCGGGAGATGTAAATGAGCAGTTCTTC. Translated: CASSRRLAGDVNEQFF.